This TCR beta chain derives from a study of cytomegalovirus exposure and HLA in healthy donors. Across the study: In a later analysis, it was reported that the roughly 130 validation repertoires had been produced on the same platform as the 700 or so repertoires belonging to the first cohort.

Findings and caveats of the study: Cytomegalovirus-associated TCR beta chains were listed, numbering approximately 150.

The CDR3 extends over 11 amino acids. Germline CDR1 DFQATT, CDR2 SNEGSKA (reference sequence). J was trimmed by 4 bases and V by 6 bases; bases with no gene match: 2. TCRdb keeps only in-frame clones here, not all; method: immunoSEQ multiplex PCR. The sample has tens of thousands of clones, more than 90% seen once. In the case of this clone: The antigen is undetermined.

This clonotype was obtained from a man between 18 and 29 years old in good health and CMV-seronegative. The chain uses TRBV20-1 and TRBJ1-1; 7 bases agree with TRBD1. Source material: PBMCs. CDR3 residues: CSAQGGTEAFF. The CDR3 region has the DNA TGCAGTGCGCAGGGGGGCACTGAAGCTTTCTTT.